One T cell receptor beta chain is described in this entry. What it binds is unknown. The record originates from a study of T cell responses to AZD1222 COVID-19 vaccine. Repertoires were generated with immunoSEQ multiplex PCR, while TCRdb's copy carries only in-frame clones and drops some. In the table there are hundreds of thousands of clones, 85% to 95% of which are singletons. This CDR3 comprises 17 residues. CDR1 is LGHNA, CDR2 YSLEER, per germline. V shed 0 bases and J shed 6 bases, with 17 bases lying between them. Findings and caveats of the study: Spike was spanned by vaccine-associated CD4 TCRs, with dominance at 160-218 and 743-854.

V is TRBV4-3 and J is TRBJ2-2; D not resolved. This TCR derives from an adult in good health. The source material was peripheral blood, sampled on day 0 of MenACWY control vaccination. The CDR3 DNA follows: TGCGCCAGCAGCCAAGACCCCGACGGAGCGTTCCCCGGGGAGCTGTTTTTT. It is translated as CASSQDPDGAFPGELFF.